This T cell receptor (beta chain) was sequenced in a study of control samples from healthy donors and cancer patients. V was shortened by 10 bases and J by 0 bases, with 9 bases between the two germline ends. Germline CDR1 MNHEY, CDR2 SVGAGI. The CDR3 length is 12 residues. Assay used: immunoSEQ multiplex PCR; TCRdb lists only in-frame clones, some missing. Of about 140,000 clones in the sample, 92% were seen once. The clonotype was recovered from a man aged 25-45 years in good health. V and J are TRBV6-5 and TRBJ1-1; D is ambiguous. The sample was blood. In nucleotides, the CDR3 is TGTGCCACCAAGAGTGTGAACACTGAAGCTTTCTTT. Translation gives CATKSVNTEAFF.